A single T cell receptor beta chain is shown here with its context. This sample stems from a study of shared T cell receptors in the human thymus. The V end lost 2 bases, the J end lost 1 base, and 17 bases lay between the germline ends. The CDR3 length is 17 residues. Germline V gene lookup returns CDR1 SNHLY and CDR2 FYNNEI. This table comes from immunoSEQ multiplex PCR, and its TCRdb copy is limited to in-frame clones, with some not included. The sample has about 610,000 clones; roughly 88% are singletons. The same specimen was also included in a second study, on human thymus T cells. That investigation notes: Donors consisted of healthy Finnish infants (having corrective surgery for congenital heart defects). Resections from corrective heart surgery provided thymus tissue. Thymic and blood repertoires appeared to carry a bias in their V and J gene usage.

The sample comprised thymocytes. The chain employs TRBV2 and TRBJ1-1, with D possibly TRBD1 on 6 matching bases. The TCR originated in a boy in the first two years of life with a congenital heart defect. DNA for the CDR3: TGTGCCAGCAGTGAAAGGGGGGGCCGGTTTGCGAACACTGAAGCTTTCTTT. Its translation: CASSERGGRFANTEAFF.